The 22 T cell receptor beta chains below come from one sample, sequenced in a study of T-cell memory formation after mild COVID-19. One entry per CDR3 protein results from TCRdb running MiXCR on the 5' RACE reads. Seen here are roughly 340,000 distinct CDR3 sequences, about 15% observed once, and the top ten hold approximately 20%. Sequenced sample: PBMCs or a T cell subset sorted from them (not recorded which). The receptor set was obtained from a man younger than 35 who had mild COVID-19 (a few samples of this study predate the infection). Cell type and time point are not known.

V is TRBV5-4 and J is TRBJ2-5, with D unclear. The V and J ends lost 0 bases and 1 base respectively, with 4 bases between them. The CDR3 contains 13 residues. The V gene's germline CDR1 is SGHNT and CDR2 YYREEE (reference sequence). The CDR3: CASSLESQETQYF. CDR3 DNA sequence: TGTGCCAGCAGCTTGGAAAGCCAAGAGACCCAGTACTTC.

In this sample, this clonotype turned up a few times. The CDR3 nucleotides are TGTGCCAGCAGTTCACGCCGGGGTCTGAACTATGGCTACACCTTC. Amino acid sequence: CASSSRRGLNYGYTF. This sequence joins TRBV12-3 or TRBV12-4 and TRBJ1-2, with D unresolved. The V gene lost 4 bases and the J gene lost 2 bases, with 14 bases spanning the gap. CDR3 length: 15 amino acids.

This clonotype was detected only a few times. V usage is TRBV10-2 and J usage is TRBJ2-5; 9 bases are a match to TRBD1. The CDR3 is 15 amino acids. Germline V gene data show CDR1 as WSHSY and CDR2 as SAAADI. V trimming: 7 bases; J trimming: 4 bases; junction bases outside the gene matches: 10. The CDR3 protein is CASTSQGQGSETQYF. CDR3 bases: TGCGCCAGCACCTCCCAGGGACAGGGATCAGAGACCCAGTACTTC.

The sample holds a few counts of this clonotype. This sequence joins TRBV5-1 and TRBJ1-2; D gene ambiguous. CDR1 and CDR2 (germline): SGHRS, YFSETQ. Trimming removed 7 bases from V and 4 bases from J, with 11 bases in between. CDR3 length: 12 amino acids. The CDR3: CASREDVYGYTF. CDR3 sequence (DNA): TGCGCCAGCCGAGAAGACGTCTATGGCTACACCTTC. Full variable domain (outside the CDR3, taken from reference TRBV5-1 and TRBJ1-2): KAGVTQTPRYLIKTRGQQVTLSCSPISGHRSVSWYQQTPGQGLQFLFEYFSETQRNKGNFPGRFSGRQFSNSRSEMNVSTLELGDSALYLCASREDVYGYTFGSGTRLTVV.

The chain links TRBV12-3 or TRBV12-4 to TRBJ1-2; 8 bases match TRBD1. The CDR3 runs to 17 residues. J lost 4 bases, V lost 6 bases, and 16 bases had no gene match. The CDR3 sequence: CASSLYTGTGGSYGYTF. CDR3 nucleotides: TGTGCCAGCAGCCTTTACACAGGGACAGGAGGTTCCTATGGCTACACCTTC.

This clonotype was counted a few times. This chain uses TRBV6-2 or TRBV6-3 with TRBJ1-1, with D uncertain. The CDR3 contains 11 residues. The germline V gene encodes CDR1 MNHEY and CDR2 SVGEGT. V was shortened by 6 bases and J by 6 bases, with 8 bases between the two germline ends. Written as DNA, the CDR3 is TGTGCCAGCAGGGCGCGGGCTGAAGCTTTCTTT. This gives the protein CASRARAEAFF.

The chain employs TRBV4-3 and TRBJ2-3, with TRBD2 matching over 7 bases. The CDR3 has 16 residues. The ends lost 1 base at V and 1 base at J; junction bases unmatched: 5. Germline CDR1 reads LGHNA; CDR2 reads YSLEER. DNA for the CDR3: TGCGCCAGCAGCCAAGGGGCCAGCGGGGGCACAGATACGCAGTATTTT. Amino acid sequence: CASSQGASGGTDTQYF.

The sample holds many counts of this clonotype. This chain links TRBV7-3 with TRBJ2-3; D may be TRBD1 (6 bases). The CDR3 loop spans 14 amino acids. Trimming stripped 5 bases from V and 0 bases from J, with 9 bases between. Germline V CDR1 and CDR2: SGHTA, FQGTGA. DNA of the CDR3: TGTGCCAGCAGCCGGACAGCTAGCACAGATACGCAGTATTTT. Encoded protein: CASSRTASTDTQYF.

This chain links TRBV11-1 with TRBJ2-7; D uncertain. The CDR3 consists of 14 residues. V lost 5 bases, J lost 3 bases, and 14 bases lay in between. In germline, CDR1 is SGHAT, CDR2 FQDESV (reference sequence). The CDR3 DNA reads TGTGCCAGCAGCGAAGAAGGGTTCAACTACGAGCAGTACGTC. It encodes CASSEEGFNYEQYV.

Only a few counts were recorded for this clonotype. In DNA, the CDR3 is TGTGCCAGCAGCTTAGGAGCCTCGGACGCCTACGAGCAGTACTTC. Its translation is CASSLGASDAYEQYF. The J gene is TRBJ2-7, the V gene TRBV7-2; D unresolved. The CDR3 totals 15 residues. V lost 1 base to trimming and J lost 2 bases, with 12 bases between them. In germline, CDR1 is SGHTA, CDR2 FQGNSA. Variable domain in full (rest from reference TRBV7-2 and TRBJ2-7): GAGVSQSPSNKVTEKGKDVELRCDPISGHTALYWYRQSLGQGLEFLIYFQGNSAPDKSGLPSDRFSAERTGGSVSTLTIQRTQQEDSAVYLCASSLGASDAYEQYFGPGTRLTVT.

This clonotype was detected many times. The chain has TRBV6-6 and TRBJ2-5; 7 bases match TRBD1. This CDR3 is 14 amino acids long. Per germline, CDR1 MNHNY and CDR2 SVGAGI (reference sequence). J lost 5 bases, V lost 4 bases, and 7 bases had no gene match. The CDR3 DNA reads TGTGCCAGCAGTTCCCCGACAGGGACGGAGACCCAGTACTTC. Protein: CASSSPTGTETQYF.

This chain uses TRBV15 with TRBJ1-1, with a tentative D call TRBD1 (6 bases). Germline loops: CDR1 LNHNV, CDR2 YYDKDF (reference sequence). V lost 0 bases to trimming and J lost 10 bases, with 15 bases between them. The CDR3 covers 14 residues. The CDR3 DNA is TGTGCCACCAGCAGAGATGTCGGACAGTATGGAGCTTTCTTT. Residues: CATSRDVGQYGAFF.

The rearrangement links TRBV19 to TRBJ2-6; a possible D gene is TRBD1 (5 bases). Germline CDR1 reads LNHDA; CDR2 reads SQIVND (reference sequence). Trimming left V 6 bases short and J 1 base short, with 13 bases between. The CDR3 is made up of 16 amino acids. The CDR3 DNA sequence: TGTGCCAGTAGCACAAAGCAGGGTTCTGGGGCCAACGTCCTGACTTTC. As protein: CASSTKQGSGANVLTF.

The rearrangement uses TRBV7-9 and TRBJ1-1; D is undetermined. The CDR3 is made up of 18 amino acids. The V gene lost 2 bases and the J gene lost 3 bases, with 22 bases spanning the gap. CDR1 and CDR2 from the germline V gene are SEHNR and FQNEAQ (reference sequence). This CDR3 reads CASSLKIRWAEKYTEAFF. CDR3 bases: TGTGCCAGCAGCTTAAAGATTCGGTGGGCAGAAAAGTACACTGAAGCTTTCTTT.

This clonotype was detected only a few times. The chain links TRBV28 to TRBJ2-3; D gene ambiguous. CDR3 length: 12 residues. Germline lookup yields CDR1 MDHEN and CDR2 SYDVKM. Between the trimmed V and J ends, which lost 7 bases and 9 bases, there was a span of 14 bases. CDR3: CASTSEPHTQYF. The CDR3 DNA is TGTGCCAGCACCTCGGAACCCCACACGCAGTATTTT.

This clonotype has ten or more counts. The V gene is TRBV5-1, the J gene TRBJ2-4; a possible D gene is TRBD1 (5 bases). The CDR3 extends over 14 amino acids. Germline CDR1 reads SGHRS; CDR2 reads YFSETQ. The V and J ends lost 4 bases and 5 bases respectively, with 13 bases between them. The CDR3 DNA reads TGCGCCAGCAGCGGTACGACAGCTGAAAACATTCAGTACTTC. Translating it yields CASSGTTAENIQYF.

The genes are TRBV7-6 and TRBJ2-1; 10 bases align to TRBD2. The CDR3 totals 15 residues. J lost 8 bases, V lost 4 bases, and 8 bases had no gene match. In germline, CDR1 is SGHVS, CDR2 FNYEAQ. The CDR3 bases are TGTGCCAGCAGCTCGAGAACTAGCGGGACCGATGAGCAGTTCTTC. This encodes CASSSRTSGTDEQFF.

In its sample, this clonotype was seen a few times. The rearrangement joins TRBV6-6 to TRBJ2-3; D gene uncertain. With 2 bases removed from V and 4 bases from J, the gap between germline ends came to 4 bases. CDR3 length: 12 amino acids. The germline V gene has CDR1 MNHNY and CDR2 SVGAGI (reference sequence). The chain's CDR3 is CASSYLPDTQYF. The CDR3 DNA is TGTGCCAGCAGTTACCTGCCAGATACGCAGTATTTT.

This clonotype was seen a handful of times. This rearrangement joins TRBV7-2 to TRBJ2-3; 10 positions match TRBD2. This CDR3 is built from 15 residues. The ends lost 6 bases at V and 6 bases at J; junction bases unmatched: 9. From germline, CDR1 is SGHTA and CDR2 FQGNSA. CDR3 in amino acids: CASRPSGGEADTQYF. The CDR3 coding sequence is TGTGCCAGCAGGCCTAGCGGGGGCGAAGCGGATACGCAGTATTTT.

This clonotype was seen a few times. This sequence joins TRBV7-2 and TRBJ2-2; D is unresolved. Germline CDR1 SGHTA, CDR2 FQGNSA. V was trimmed by 2 bases and J by 5 bases, leaving 12 bases between them. This CDR3 is 15 amino acids long. The CDR3 spells CASSLTVTGTGELFF. DNA for the CDR3: TGTGCCAGCAGCTTAACAGTAACTGGGACCGGGGAGCTGTTTTTT.

The gene calls are TRBV7-8 and TRBJ1-5; 8 bases line up with TRBD1. The CDR3 extends over 18 amino acids. V shed 0 bases and J 3 bases; nucleotides not matched to a gene: 10. Germline values: CDR1 SGHVS, CDR2 FQNEAQ. The CDR3 DNA follows: TGTGCCAGCAGCTTAGCAAGCAGACAGGGGAACTTCAATCAGCCCCAGCATTTT. Translated: CASSLASRQGNFNQPQHF.

This clonotype was observed a handful of times. V is TRBV4-3 and J is TRBJ2-5; TRBD2 is a possible D gene (5 bases). There are 17 residues in the CDR3. CDR1 is LGHNA, CDR2 YSLEER, per germline. V was shortened by 3 bases and J by 4 bases, with 21 bases between the two germline ends. The CDR3 coding sequence is TGCGCCAGCAGCCAGAACCCTAGTATCGGGATCGGAGAGACCCAGTACTTC. Translation gives CASSQNPSIGIGETQYF.